These 14 T cell receptor beta chains were sequenced from one sample in a study of shared clonotypes between healthy human individuals. TCRdb keeps only in-frame clones here, not all; method: immunoSEQ multiplex PCR. The repertoire holds 1 million to 1.2 million clones, with 77% as singletons. The specimen was memory CD4+ T cells from PBMCs. Documented subset: CD45RA-negative fraction. The receptors were gathered from a man aged 18 to 29 in good health. Some clones in this sample may be carry-over from other donors' samples.

This clone has just one count. The V and J genes are TRBV7-2 and TRBJ2-7; 8 bases map to TRBD2. CDR1 is SGHTA, CDR2 FQGNSA, per germline. Unmatched junction bases numbered 6, after V lost 4 bases and J lost 7 bases. The CDR3 loop spans 13 amino acids. The CDR3 nucleotides are TGTGCCAGCAGCTACGGACTAGCTTGGGAGCAGTACTTC. It yields the protein CASSYGLAWEQYF.

The chain links TRBV7-3 to TRBJ2-7; 9 bases fit TRBD2. The CDR3 has 16 residues. Looked up from germline, CDR1 is SGHTA and CDR2 is FQGTGA. With V trimmed by 6 bases and J by 2 bases, 11 bases remained unmatched. The CDR3: CASSLSGGTSAYEQYF. In DNA, the CDR3 is TGTGCCAGCAGTCTTAGCGGGGGCACTTCCGCCTACGAGCAGTACTTC.

This clone was found once. The chain uses TRBV5-1 and TRBJ1-2; 8 nucleotides match TRBD1. The germline V gene has CDR1 SGHRS and CDR2 YFSETQ. Trimming at V came to 1 base and at J to 5 bases, leaving 4 bases not matched to a gene. The CDR3 is 14 residues long. CDR3: CASSLTGGLYGYTF. For the CDR3, the DNA is TGCGCCAGCAGCTTGACAGGGGGTCTATATGGCTACACCTTC.

The chain has TRBV28 and TRBJ1-1; TRBD1 matches at 7 bases. J was trimmed by 4 bases and V by 2 bases; bases with no gene match: 10. The CDR3 sequence is 16 residues long. Germline V lookup: CDR1 MDHEN, CDR2 SYDVKM. Here the CDR3 reads CASSLRTGAGSTEAFF. Here the CDR3 DNA reads TGTGCCAGCAGTTTACGCACAGGGGCTGGGAGCACTGAAGCTTTCTTT.

The V call is TRBV7-2, the J call TRBJ1-2; D is ambiguous. The V gene lost 0 bases and the J gene lost 8 bases, with 10 bases spanning the gap. This CDR3 spans 13 amino acids. Germline loops: CDR1 SGHTA, CDR2 FQGNSA. CDR3: CASSLARREGYTF. CDR3 nucleotides: TGTGCCAGCAGCTTAGCCCGGAGGGAAGGCTACACCTTC.

This rearrangement joins TRBV6-6 to TRBJ2-2; 7 positions match TRBD1. Germline trimming cut 0 bases from V and 4 bases from J; bases unmatched to any gene: 5. This CDR3 contains 16 residues. Germline assignment: CDR1 MNHNY and CDR2 SVGAGI (reference sequence). This chain's CDR3 is CASSYSYRGVTGELFF. The DNA for the CDR3 is TGTGCCAGCAGTTACTCGTACAGGGGAGTCACCGGGGAGCTGTTTTTT.

This clone was detected a few times. This same CDR3 is encoded by further DNA sequences in the sample. The chain is built from TRBV27 and TRBJ2-1; 7 bases fit TRBD2. J lost 10 bases, V lost 6 bases, and 6 bases had no gene match. The CDR3 spans 12 residues. CDR1 MNHEY and CDR2 SMNVEV come from the germline V gene (reference sequence). The CDR3 sequence is CASSPTSAEQFF. The CDR3 DNA reads as TGTGCCAGCAGCCCTACTAGCGCCGAGCAGTTCTTC.

The rearrangement joins TRBV9 to TRBJ2-5; D gene ambiguous. CDR1 and CDR2 from the germline V gene are SGDLS and YYNGEE. Trimming took off 1 base at V and 3 bases at J, with 7 bases between the two ends. This CDR3 has 13 amino acids. CDR3 sequence: CASSVLGEETQYF. The CDR3 DNA follows: TGTGCCAGCAGCGTATTGGGTGAAGAGACCCAGTACTTC.

This clone was observed a few times. The J gene is TRBJ1-5, the V gene TRBV5-1; TRBD1 is a possible D gene (5 bases). The CDR3 sequence is 15 residues long. The ends were cut back, 4 bases at V and 0 bases at J, with 11 bases in the middle. Germline V CDR1 and CDR2: SGHRS, YFSETQ. The CDR3 coding sequence is TGCGCCAGCAGCCCGGGACTCAATAGCAATCAGCCCCAGCATTTT. Translation gives CASSPGLNSNQPQHF.

The chain links TRBV5-1 to TRBJ1-1; 8 bases agree with TRBD1. Per germline, CDR1 SGHRS and CDR2 YFSETQ. This CDR3 spans 15 amino acids. The junction had 6 bases not matched to a gene; V was cut back by 4 bases and J by 1 base. The CDR3 DNA reads as TGCGCCAGCAGCCCACAGGGGGAGGCGAACACTGAAGCTTTCTTT. Protein product: CASSPQGEANTEAFF. The variable domain in full, with the rest retrieved from reference TRBV5-1 and TRBJ1-1, is KAGVTQTPRYLIKTRGQQVTLSCSPISGHRSVSWYQQTPGQGLQFLFEYFSETQRNKGNFPGRFSGRQFSNSRSEMNVSTLELGDSALYLCASSPQGEANTEAFFGQGTRLTVV.

The chain uses TRBV11-2 and TRBJ2-3; TRBD1 might be the D (6 bases). CDR1 is SGHAT, CDR2 FQNNGV, per germline. Trimming cost V 5 bases and J 0 bases, with 12 bases left between them. This CDR3 has 15 amino acids. The CDR3 sequence: CASSRGGRSTDTQYF. CDR3 sequence (DNA): TGTGCCAGCAGCAGAGGGGGTCGGAGCACAGATACGCAGTATTTT. The variable domain in full, completed from reference TRBV11-2 and TRBJ2-3, reads EAGVAQSPRYKIIEKRQSVAFWCNPISGHATLYWYQQILGQGPKLLIQFQNNGVVDDSQLPKDRFSAERLKGVDSTLKIQPAKLEDSAVYLCASSRGGRSTDTQYFGPGTRLTVL.

J is TRBJ2-7 and V is TRBV30; D may be TRBD1 (5 bases). The CDR3 is 13 amino acids. CDR1 is GTSNPN and CDR2 is SVGIG in the germline V gene (reference sequence). V was cut by 2 bases and J by 2 bases, with 10 bases left in between. The CDR3 is CAWSRGSTYEQYF. The CDR3 nucleotides are TGTGCCTGGAGTAGGGGCAGTACCTACGAGCAGTACTTC.

The genes are TRBV7-8 and TRBJ1-2; TRBD1 is a possible D gene (5 bases). Germline V gene data show CDR1 as SGHVS and CDR2 as FQNEAQ. V lost 5 bases and J 4 bases, leaving 8 bases between the germline ends. The CDR3 is 12 amino acids. CDR3 coding DNA: TGTGCCAGCAGCCAGGGAACCTATGGCTACACCTTC. Amino acids: CASSQGTYGYTF. The full variable domain, its missing parts supplied by reference TRBV7-8 and TRBJ1-2, is GAGVSQSPRYKVAKRGQDVALRCDPISGHVSLFWYQQALGQGPEFLTYFQNEAQLDKSGLPSDRFFAERPEGSVSTLKIQRTQQEDSAVYLCASSQGTYGYTFGSGTRLTVV.

Details on this clone: Other DNA sequences in the sample encode the same CDR3. This chain connects TRBV5-1 to TRBJ2-5; possible D gene TRBD2, 6 bases. V shed 1 base and J shed 5 bases, with 6 bases lying between them. CDR1 is SGHRS and CDR2 is YFSETQ in the germline V gene. CDR3 length: 12 amino acids. The CDR3 spells CASSLRGETQYF. CDR3 DNA: TGCGCCAGCAGCTTGCGGGGGGAGACCCAGTACTTC.